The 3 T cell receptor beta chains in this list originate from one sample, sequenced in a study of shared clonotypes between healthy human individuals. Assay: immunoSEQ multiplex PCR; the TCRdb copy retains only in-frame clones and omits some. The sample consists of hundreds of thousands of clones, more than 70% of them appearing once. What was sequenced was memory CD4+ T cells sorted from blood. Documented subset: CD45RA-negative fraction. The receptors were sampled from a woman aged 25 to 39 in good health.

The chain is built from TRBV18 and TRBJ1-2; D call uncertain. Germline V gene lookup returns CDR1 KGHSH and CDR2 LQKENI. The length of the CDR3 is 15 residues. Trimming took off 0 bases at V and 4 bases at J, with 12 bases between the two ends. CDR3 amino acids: CASSPPQTAGYGYTF. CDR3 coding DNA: TGTGCCAGCTCACCACCCCAAACAGCGGGCTATGGCTACACCTTC. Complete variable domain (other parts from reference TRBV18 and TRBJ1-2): NAGVMQNPRHLVRRRGQEARLRCSPMKGHSHVYWYRQLPEEGLKFMVYLQKENIIDESGMPKERFSAEFPKEGPSILRIQQVVRGDSAAYFCASSPPQTAGYGYTFGSGTRLTVV.

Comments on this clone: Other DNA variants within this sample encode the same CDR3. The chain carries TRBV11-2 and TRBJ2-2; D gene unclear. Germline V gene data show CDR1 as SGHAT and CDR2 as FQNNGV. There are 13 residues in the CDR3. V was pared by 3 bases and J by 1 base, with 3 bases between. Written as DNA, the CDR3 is TGTGCCAGCAGCTTGGTGAACACCGGGGAGCTGTTTTTT. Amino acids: CASSLVNTGELFF.

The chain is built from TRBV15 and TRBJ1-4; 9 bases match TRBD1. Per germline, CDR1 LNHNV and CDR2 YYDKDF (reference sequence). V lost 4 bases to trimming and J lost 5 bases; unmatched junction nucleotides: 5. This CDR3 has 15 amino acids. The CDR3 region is CATSTRTGENEKLFF. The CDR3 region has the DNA TGTGCCACCAGCACCCGGACAGGGGAAAATGAAAAACTGTTTTTT.